This T cell receptor (beta chain) was captured in a study of blood T cells in healthy people across ages. Broader study findings: Observed TCR beta diversity showed a strong correlation with the percentage of naive T cells as measured by flow cytometry.

The use of a sample-barcoded 5' primer and a J-beta primer mix characterized a second PCR of roughly 7 to 11 cycles. Each CDR3 protein is one row after TCRdb ran MiXCR on the 5' RACE reads. The repertoire has about a million distinct CDR3 sequences, roughly 50% of them found once; the top ten carry roughly a fifth. CDR3 length: 18 amino acids. V gave up 2 bases and J gave up 2 bases, with 21 bases separating them. CDR1 is LNHNV, CDR2 YYDKDF, per germline (reference sequence). This clonotype was found a few times. Its cognate antigen is unknown. This rearrangement joins TRBV15 to TRBJ2-5, with D unclear. The sample comprised blood. The clonotype comes from a woman aged 55-70 years in good health. CDR3: CATSRSITLRSIQETQYF. DNA of the CDR3: TGTGCCACCAGCAGATCCATAACCCTTAGGTCAATACAAGAGACCCAGTACTTC.